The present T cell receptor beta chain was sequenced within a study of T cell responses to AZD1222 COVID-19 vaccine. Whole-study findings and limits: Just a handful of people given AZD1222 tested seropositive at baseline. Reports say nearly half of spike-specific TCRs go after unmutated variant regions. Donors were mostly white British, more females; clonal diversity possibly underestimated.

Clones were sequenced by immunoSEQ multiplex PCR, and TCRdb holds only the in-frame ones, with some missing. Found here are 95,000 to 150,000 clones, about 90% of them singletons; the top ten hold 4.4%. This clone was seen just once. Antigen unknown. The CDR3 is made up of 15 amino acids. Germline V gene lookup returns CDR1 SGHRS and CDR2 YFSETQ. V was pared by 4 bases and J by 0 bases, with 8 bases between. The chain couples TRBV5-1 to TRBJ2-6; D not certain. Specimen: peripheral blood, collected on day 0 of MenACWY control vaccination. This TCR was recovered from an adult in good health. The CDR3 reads CASSLSPSGANVLTF. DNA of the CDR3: TGCGCCAGCAGCCTAAGCCCCTCTGGGGCCAACGTCCTGACTTTC.